This entry is about one T cell receptor beta chain. This sample is drawn from a study of blood T cell repertoires in COVID-19. Overall study: The origin of the acute and convalescent COVID-19 samples was the United States, Italy and Spain. T cells, B-cell-depleted T cells, or PBMCs supplied cDNA or gDNA.

The V and J ends lost 0 bases and 0 bases respectively, with 4 bases between them. CDR1 and CDR2 from the germline V gene are SGHNT and YYREEE (reference sequence). This CDR3 has 14 amino acids. Assay: immunoSEQ multiplex PCR; the TCRdb copy retains only in-frame clones and omits some. The sample holds 60,000 to 75,000 clones, roughly 84% seen once. This sequence joins TRBV5-4 and TRBJ2-1, with D uncertain. The sample was peripheral blood. The clonotype was recovered from a woman aged 45-65 years with acute or convalescent COVID-19. The CDR3 DNA sequence: TGTGCCAGCAGCTTGGACAGCTCCTACAATGAGCAGTTCTTC. This codes for CASSLDSSYNEQFF.